The 24 T cell receptor beta chains presented below share a single source sample, sequenced in a study of identical twins (dated by TCRdb to 2015 to 2016). The library was prepared using 5' RACE. Sequencing relied on an Illumina HiSeq 2000. TCRdb reprocessed the public reads (quality trimming at Q25 with fastp, clone calling with MiXCR) and kept in-frame beta chains. Each entry merges the rows of one CDR3 protein and shows their most common DNA and genes. The sample table contains about 1.7 million distinct CDR3 sequences; only one count was recorded for about 31% of them. Approximately 0.25% of the sample comes from the top ten. The material sequenced was cord blood. The receptors were gathered from a newborn girl in good health.

V is TRBV5-5 and J is TRBJ1-2; D gene uncertain. Trimming removed 0 bases at V and 4 bases at J, with 10 bases between. Per germline, CDR1 SGHKS and CDR2 YYEKEE (reference sequence). The CDR3 has 14 amino acids. The CDR3 here is CASSLAPPTYGYTF. The CDR3 nucleotides are TGTGCCAGCAGCTTGGCCCCTCCGACCTATGGCTACACCTTC.

There are a few counts of this clonotype. This chain joins TRBV6-1 and TRBJ1-2; D perhaps matches TRBD1 (6 bases). Germline lookup yields CDR1 MNHNS and CDR2 SASEGT. The CDR3 has 13 amino acids. V lost 4 bases and J lost 6, with 12 bases in between. CDR3 residues: CASSVAGVHGYTF. CDR3 sequence (DNA): TGTGCCAGCAGTGTGGCAGGGGTGCATGGCTACACCTTC.

This clonotype turned up a few times. V gene TRBV20-1 combines with J gene TRBJ2-3; 11 nucleotides align to TRBD2. Per germline, CDR1 DFQATT and CDR2 SNEGSKA (reference sequence). This CDR3 has 15 residues. The trim removed 5 bases at V and 7 bases at J, leaving 11 bases unmatched. This CDR3 reads CSAPITSGSKYTQYF. The DNA for the CDR3 is TGCAGTGCTCCGATCACTAGCGGGAGTAAATATACGCAGTATTTT.

Details on this clonotype: A read error may be the cause here, since a much bigger clone is one base away. This chain uses TRBV2 with TRBJ2-5, with TRBD1 as a possible D gene (5 bases). The J call may be incorrect, as the DNA end agrees better with TRBJ2-1. The CDR3 spans 14 residues. Germline CDR1 and CDR2: SNHLY and FYNNEI. Here the CDR3 DNA reads TGTGCCAGCAGTGAAAGGACATACCAAGAGACCCAGTTCTTC. Protein: CASSERTYQETQFF.

This chain's CDR3 is CSARDGRLGIYEQYF. Written as DNA, the CDR3 is TGCAGTGCTAGAGATGGTAGACTAGGGATCTACGAGCAGTACTTC. The chain recombines TRBV20-1 with TRBJ2-7, with a weak D call TRBD2 (6 bases). The ends were cut back, 0 bases at V and 3 bases at J, with 15 bases in the middle. The V gene's germline CDR1 is DFQATT and CDR2 SNEGSKA (reference sequence). This CDR3 contains 15 residues.

This chain links TRBV5-1 with TRBJ1-6; 7 bases agree with TRBD1. This CDR3 has 15 residues. V was clipped by 0 bases and J by 9 bases; unmatched bases: 6. Per germline, CDR1 SGHRS and CDR2 YFSETQ. The CDR3 protein is CASSLGQGRSSPLHF. The CDR3 nucleotides are TGCGCCAGCAGCTTGGGACAGGGTAGAAGTTCACCCCTCCACTTT.

The rearrangement joins TRBV20-1 to TRBJ1-2, with 9 nucleotides matching TRBD1. Germline V CDR1 and CDR2: DFQATT, SNEGSKA (reference sequence). V lost 6 bases, J lost 4 bases, and 9 bases stayed unmatched. This CDR3 has 14 residues. As DNA, the CDR3 is TGCAGTGCCTCCGGGACAGGGAGGGGCTATGGCTACACCTTC. Translating gives CSASGTGRGYGYTF.

The chain joins TRBV3-1 to TRBJ1-6, with D uncertain. The germline V gene encodes CDR1 LGHDT and CDR2 YNNKEL (reference sequence). Trimming removed 2 bases from V and 7 bases from J, with 9 bases in between. The CDR3 is 14 residues long. CDR3 loop: CASSQSPLNSPLHF. The CDR3 nucleotides read TGTGCCAGCAGCCAAAGCCCACTCAATTCACCCCTCCACTTT.

The V call is TRBV9, the J call TRBJ2-5, with D unclear. The J call is uncertain, as TRBJ2-7 better fits the DNA end. Per the germline V gene, CDR1 is SGDLS and CDR2 is YYNGEE. The CDR3 consists of 14 residues. The CDR3 spells CASSVGPATYEQYF. The CDR3, as DNA: TGTGCCAGCAGCGTAGGACCGGCGACCTACGAGCAGTACTTC.

The chain carries TRBV6-6 and TRBJ2-3, with TRBD2 matching 10 bases. The CDR3 consists of 17 residues. V was pared by 7 bases and J by 2 bases, with 12 bases of the junction left unmatched. CDR1 is MNHNY and CDR2 is SVGAGI in the germline V gene (reference sequence). The CDR3, as DNA: TGTGCCAGCAAAGGAAGCGGGAGGGCCACCTACACAGATACGCAGTATTTT. It encodes CASKGSGRATYTDTQYF.

This chain joins TRBV4-2 and TRBJ2-7; D is uncertain. V was shortened by 3 bases and J by 2 bases, with 8 bases between the two germline ends. CDR1 is LGHNA and CDR2 is YNFKEQ in the germline V gene. The CDR3 has 13 residues. The DNA of the CDR3 is TGTGCCAGCAGCCATGACATGACCTACGAGCAGTACTTC. It is translated as CASSHDMTYEQYF.

This clonotype was found a few times. The rearrangement uses TRBV7-2 and TRBJ2-4; D is unresolved. This CDR3 region has 14 residues. Germline V gene lookup returns CDR1 SGHTA and CDR2 FQGNSA. Trimming cost V 1 base and J 6 bases, with 10 bases left between them. The CDR3 DNA follows: TGTGCCAGCAGCTTAGACGGCCTGCTAAACATTCAGTACTTC. Amino acid sequence: CASSLDGLLNIQYF. Based on the CDR3 plus reference TRBV7-2 and TRBJ2-4, the full variable domain is GAGVSQSPSNKVTEKGKDVELRCDPISGHTALYWYRQSLGQGLEFLIYFQGNSAPDKSGLPSDRFSAERTGGSVSTLTIQRTQQEDSAVYLCASSLDGLLNIQYFGAGTRLSVL.

V and J are TRBV29-1 and TRBJ2-7; D tentatively fits TRBD1 or TRBD2 (5 bases each). This CDR3 is built from 13 residues. Germline V gene sequence: CDR1 SQVTM, CDR2 ANQGSEA. The ends were cut back, 3 bases at V and 7 bases at J, with 16 bases in the middle. In DNA, the CDR3 is TGCAGCGTTGAGAGGGGATACTATTTGGAGCAGTACTTC. It is translated as CSVERGYYLEQYF.

The count of this clonotype is one. The V and J genes are TRBV10-2 and TRBJ2-3; 14 bases line up with TRBD2. CDR3 size: 20 residues. V lost 0 bases and J lost 12; bases outside the gene matches: 20. From germline, CDR1 is WSHSY and CDR2 SAAADI. CDR3 sequence reads: CASSESKGLAGVRTKEAQYF. The CDR3 DNA is TGCGCCAGCAGTGAGTCTAAGGGACTAGCGGGGGTCCGGACCAAAGAGGCTCAGTATTTT.

Worth noting for this clonotype: The junction departs from germline at one end; a sequencing error may be responsible. J is TRBJ1-1 and V is TRBV2; tentative D call: TRBD1 (6 bases). Germline CDR1 SNHLY, CDR2 FYNNEI. The length of the CDR3 is 14 residues. The CDR3 bases are TGTGCCAGCAACCTCAGGGGTATGAACACTGAAGCCTTCTTT. Encoded protein: CASNLRGMNTEAFF.

This clonotype was counted a few times. V and J are TRBV12-3 or TRBV12-4 and TRBJ2-1; D remains unclear. The J call may be faulty, since TRBJ2-7 better matches the DNA end. The CDR3 length is 14 residues. Here the CDR3 reads CASRLLSSYNEQYF. The CDR3 DNA sequence: TGTGCCAGCCGATTACTCAGCTCCTACAATGAGCAGTACTTC.

CDR3 residues: CASSIGQVQAFF. The DNA for the CDR3 is TGTGCCAGCAGCATTGGACAGGTCCAAGCTTTCTTT. The chain employs TRBV7-9 and TRBJ1-1; 7 bases match TRBD1. Germline loops: CDR1 SEHNR, CDR2 FQNEAQ (reference sequence). The CDR3 is 12 amino acids. J gave up 9 bases and V 5 bases, and 6 bases lay outside the gene matches.

This rearrangement joins TRBV2 to TRBJ1-3, with unresolved D. Germline V gene data show CDR1 as SNHLY and CDR2 as FYNNEI. With 6 bases removed from V and 0 bases from J, the gap between germline ends came to 12 bases. The CDR3 is 15 amino acids. This CDR3 is CASRVDTSSGNTIYF. The DNA of the CDR3 is TGTGCCAGCAGGGTCGACACTTCCTCTGGAAACACCATATATTTT.

In DNA form, the CDR3 reads TGTGCCAGCAGTGTACATCCCAAAGGGATAGATACGCAGTATTTT. Translation: CASSVHPKGIDTQYF. V usage is TRBV6-1 and J usage is TRBJ2-3; D gene uncertain. V was trimmed by 4 bases and J by 5 bases, leaving 16 bases between them. The CDR3 contains 15 residues. Per the germline V gene, CDR1 is MNHNS and CDR2 is SASEGT.

This clonotype was found a few times. The chain links TRBV20-1 to TRBJ2-1, with 7 nucleotides matching TRBD1. The CDR3 totals 14 residues. Trimming at V came to 5 bases and at J to 9 bases, leaving 13 bases not matched to a gene. Germline CDR1 reads DFQATT; CDR2 reads SNEGSKA (reference sequence). Written as DNA, the CDR3 is TGCAGTGCTTCTCCTGGCAGGGGGTGGAGTGAGCAGTTCTTC. This translates into CSASPGRGWSEQFF.

The CDR3 nucleotides read TGTGCCAGCAGCCAAGAGCGGACTAGCGGCCACGAGCAGTACTTC. It specifies CASSQERTSGHEQYF. The V and J genes are TRBV4-2 and TRBJ2-7; 10 bases map to TRBD2. This CDR3 spans 15 amino acids. Germline CDR1 is LGHNA and CDR2 is YNFKEQ. The ends lost 0 bases at V and 5 bases at J; junction bases unmatched: 4.

The chain joins TRBV4-1 to TRBJ2-5; D call uncertain. CDR3 length: 15 amino acids. CDR1 MGHRA and CDR2 YSYEKL come from the germline V gene. The V end lost 4 bases, the J end lost 2 bases, and 14 bases lay between the germline ends. In DNA, the CDR3 is TGCGCCAGCAGCCTCGTCATGCTGGCGCAAGAGACCCAGTACTTC. Amino acids: CASSLVMLAQETQYF.

The V call is TRBV7-9, the J call TRBJ1-1; 9 bases align to TRBD1. CDR1 SEHNR and CDR2 FQNEAQ come from the germline V gene (reference sequence). Trimming took 4 bases from V and 5 from J; bases not matched to a gene: 5. The CDR3 totals 14 residues. Written as DNA, the CDR3 is TGTGCCAGCAGCTCGGACAGGGGAGAGACTGAAGCTTTCTTT. It yields the protein CASSSDRGETEAFF.

This clonotype was seen a handful of times. V and J are TRBV5-1 and TRBJ1-1, with 8 nucleotides matching TRBD1. Germline assignment: CDR1 SGHRS and CDR2 YFSETQ. The CDR3 contains 15 residues. The ends lost 0 bases at V and 10 bases at J; junction bases unmatched: 11. This CDR3 reads CASSLGPPRTGLAFF. CDR3 nucleotide sequence: TGCGCCAGCAGCTTGGGTCCCCCTCGGACAGGGCTAGCTTTCTTT. The variable domain in full, with the rest retrieved from reference TRBV5-1 and TRBJ1-1, is KAGVTQTPRYLIKTRGQQVTLSCSPISGHRSVSWYQQTPGQGLQFLFEYFSETQRNKGNFPGRFSGRQFSNSRSEMNVSTLELGDSALYLCASSLGPPRTGLAFFGQGTRLTVV.